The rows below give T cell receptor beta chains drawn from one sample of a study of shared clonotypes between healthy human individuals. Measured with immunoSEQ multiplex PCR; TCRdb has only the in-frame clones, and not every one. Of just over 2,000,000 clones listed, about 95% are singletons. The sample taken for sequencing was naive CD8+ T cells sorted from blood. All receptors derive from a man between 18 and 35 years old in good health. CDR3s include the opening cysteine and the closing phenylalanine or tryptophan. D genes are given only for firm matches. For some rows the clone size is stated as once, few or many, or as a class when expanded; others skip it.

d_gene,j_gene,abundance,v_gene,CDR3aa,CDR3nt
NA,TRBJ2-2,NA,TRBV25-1,CASTPHQATGSTGELFF,TGTGCCAGCACTCCCCACCAAGCGACGGGCAGTACCGGGGAGCTGTTTTTT
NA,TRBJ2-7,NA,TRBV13,CASSLGSVRHEQYF,TGTGCCAGCAGCTTAGGGAGTGTGAGGCACGAGCAGTACTTC
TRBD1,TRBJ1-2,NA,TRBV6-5,CASSYHDPGQGYGYTF,TGTGCCAGCAGTTACCACGACCCGGGACAGGGCTATGGCTACACCTTC
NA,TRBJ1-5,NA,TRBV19,CASSISGDTSLLSNQPQHF,TGTGCCAGTAGTATATCGGGGGACACATCCTTGTTAAGCAATCAGCCCCAGCATTTT
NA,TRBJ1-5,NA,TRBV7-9,CASSEGPENQPQHF,TGTGCCAGCAGCGAGGGACCGGAAAATCAGCCCCAGCATTTT
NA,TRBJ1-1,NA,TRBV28,CASLGRGTEAFF,TGTGCCAGCTTGGGCAGGGGCACTGAAGCTTTCTTT
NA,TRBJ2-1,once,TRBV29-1,CSVMSYNEQFF,TGCAGCGTAATGTCCTACAATGAGCAGTTCTTC
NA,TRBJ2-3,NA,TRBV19,CASSMGADTQYF,TGTGCCAGTAGTATGGGGGCAGATACGCAGTATTTT
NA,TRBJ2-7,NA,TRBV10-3,CAIRGQSYEQYF,TGTGCCATCAGAGGTCAGTCCTACGAGCAGTACTTC
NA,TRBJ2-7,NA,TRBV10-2,CASSEMVYEQYF,TGCGCCAGCAGTGAAATGGTGTACGAGCAGTACTTC
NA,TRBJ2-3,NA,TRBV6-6,CASSGADSITDTQYF,TGTGCCAGCAGCGGGGCGGATTCTATCACAGATACGCAGTATTTT
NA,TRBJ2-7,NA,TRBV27,CASSLVVGSYEQYF,TGTGCCAGCAGTTTGGTGGTCGGCTCCTACGAGCAGTACTTC
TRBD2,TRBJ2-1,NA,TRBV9,CASSGGLAGHHEQFF,TGTGCCAGCAGCGGGGGACTAGCGGGACATCATGAGCAGTTCTTC
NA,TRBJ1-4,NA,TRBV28,CATNDRINEKLFF,TGTGCCACCAACGACAGGATTAATGAAAAACTGTTTTTT
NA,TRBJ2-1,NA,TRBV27,CASRRDPGGYNEQFF,TGTGCCAGCAGAAGGGATCCCGGGGGCTACAATGAGCAGTTCTTC
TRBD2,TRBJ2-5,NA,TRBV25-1,CASSGPAGGPLETQYF,TGTGCCAGCAGTGGGCCAGCGGGAGGGCCTCTAGAGACCCAGTACTTC
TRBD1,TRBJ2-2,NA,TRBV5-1,CASSLVVRGPPGELFF,TGCGCCAGCAGCTTGGTGGTCAGGGGGCCCCCCGGGGAGCTGTTTTTT
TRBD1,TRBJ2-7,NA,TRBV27,CASSPGTGGSYEQYF,TGTGCCAGCAGCCCCGGGACAGGGGGCTCCTACGAGCAGTACTTC
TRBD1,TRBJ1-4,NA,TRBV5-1,CASRGQEEEKLFF,TGCGCCAGCAGAGGACAGGAAGAAGAAAAACTGTTTTTT
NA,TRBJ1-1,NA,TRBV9,CASSGVGGTEAFF,TGTGCCAGCAGCGGTGTGGGGGGAACTGAAGCTTTCTTT
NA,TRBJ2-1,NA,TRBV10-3,CAISESIGFVDEQFF,TGTGCCATCAGTGAGTCTATTGGGTTCGTGGATGAGCAGTTCTTC
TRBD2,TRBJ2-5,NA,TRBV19,CASSIAGGYGETQYF,TGTGCCAGTAGTATAGCGGGAGGGTACGGAGAGACCCAGTACTTC
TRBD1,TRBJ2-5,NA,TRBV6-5,CASRKGQQETQYF,TGTGCCAGCAGGAAGGGACAGCAAGAGACCCAGTACTTC
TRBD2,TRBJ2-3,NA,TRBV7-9,CASSSGLAADTQYF,TGTGCCAGCAGCTCAGGACTAGCGGCAGATACGCAGTATTTT
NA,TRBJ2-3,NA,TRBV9,CASSVASGAQYF,TGTGCCAGCAGCGTAGCGTCCGGAGCTCAGTATTTT
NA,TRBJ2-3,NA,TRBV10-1,CASSESNQISTDTQYF,TGCGCCAGCAGTGAGTCTAATCAGATTAGCACAGATACGCAGTATTTT
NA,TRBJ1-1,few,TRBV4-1,CASSQDPRNTEAFF,TGCGCCAGCAGCCAAGATCCCAGGAACACTGAAGCTTTCTTT
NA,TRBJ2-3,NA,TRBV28,CASRVFHPQRGSDTQYF,TGTGCCAGCAGAGTTTTCCACCCCCAGCGAGGGTCAGATACGCAGTATTTT
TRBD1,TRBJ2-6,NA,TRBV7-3,CASSLTIRQGMGANVLTF,TGTGCCAGCAGCTTAACGATAAGACAGGGCATGGGGGCCAACGTCCTGACTTTC
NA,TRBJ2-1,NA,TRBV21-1,CASSPLLHHSDNEQFF,TGTGCCAGCAGTCCTCTGCTACACCATTCCGACAATGAGCAGTTCTTC
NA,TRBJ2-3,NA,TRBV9,CASSVGVVQYTDTQYF,TGTGCCAGCAGCGTAGGAGTCGTCCAATACACAGATACGCAGTATTTT
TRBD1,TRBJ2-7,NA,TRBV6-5,CASSPFRQGHEQYF,TGTGCCAGCAGTCCTTTTCGACAGGGCCACGAGCAGTACTTC
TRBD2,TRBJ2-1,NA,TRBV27,CASSLTGRAYNEQFF,TGTGCCAGCAGTTTAACCGGGAGGGCCTACAATGAGCAGTTCTTC
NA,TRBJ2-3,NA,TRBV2,CASSEAEGTVDQTDTQYF,TGTGCCAGCAGTGAAGCAGAGGGAACCGTGGACCAAACAGATACGCAGTATTTT
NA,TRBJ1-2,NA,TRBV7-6,CASSALEGRDNGYTF,TGTGCCAGCAGCGCCCTAGAGGGGCGAGACAATGGCTACACCTTC
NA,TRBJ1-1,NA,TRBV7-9,CASSFTGSEAFF,TGTGCCAGCAGCTTTACGGGGTCTGAAGCTTTCTTT
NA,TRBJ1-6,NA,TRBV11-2,CASSSLGVNSPLHF,TGTGCCAGCAGCTCCCTCGGGGTGAATTCACCCCTCCACTTT
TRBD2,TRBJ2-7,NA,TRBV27,CASRVLAASYEQYF,TGTGCCAGCAGGGTACTAGCGGCCTCCTACGAGCAGTACTTC
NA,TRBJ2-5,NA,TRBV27,CASSPMGVRGTQETQYF,TGTGCCAGCTCCCCTATGGGGGTAAGGGGAACCCAAGAGACCCAGTACTTC
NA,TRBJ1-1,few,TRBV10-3,CAISEWAGRGTEAFF,TGTGCCATCAGTGAGTGGGCAGGGCGAGGCACTGAAGCTTTCTTT
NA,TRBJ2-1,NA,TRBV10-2,CASSDSVNEQFF,TGCGCCAGCAGCGACTCAGTGAATGAGCAGTTCTTC
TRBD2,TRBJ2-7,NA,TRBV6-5,CASSPGTSWSYEQYF,TGTGCCAGCAGTCCCGGGACTAGCTGGTCCTACGAGCAGTACTTC
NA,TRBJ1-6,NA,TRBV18,CASSPQGVETKFPNSPLHF,TGTGCCAGCTCACCACAGGGGGTGGAGACCAAATTTCCAAATTCACCCCTCCACTTT
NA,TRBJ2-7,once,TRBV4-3,CASSLKPGDVAYEQYF,TGCGCCAGCAGCCTGAAGCCTGGGGACGTTGCCTACGAGCAGTACTTC
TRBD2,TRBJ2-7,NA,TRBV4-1,CASSPQGGRYEQYF,TGCGCCAGCAGCCCCCAGGGAGGGCGGTACGAGCAGTACTTC
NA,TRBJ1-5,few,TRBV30,CAWRPRDGVSNQPQHF,TGTGCCTGGAGGCCCCGGGACGGAGTGAGCAATCAGCCCCAGCATTTT